This TCR beta chain was captured in a study of graft-versus-host responses after intestinal transplantation. Study-wide context: Each recipient received a multivisceral, liver-intestinal, or isolated intestinal graft.

Germline V gene lookup returns CDR1 SGHNT and CDR2 YYREEE (reference sequence). V was pared by 1 base and J by 2 bases, with 22 bases between. CDR3 length: 19 residues. Details on this clone: Antigen unknown.

Study-wide findings and caveats: Peak levels of circulating GvH clones tracked with early post-transplant HvG declines.

Clones were sequenced by immunoSEQ multiplex PCR, and TCRdb holds only the in-frame ones, with some missing. The sample shows over 65,000 clones, 91% of them seen only once. The chain has TRBV5-4 and TRBJ1-5; the D gene is possibly TRBD1 (6 bases). The receptor was derived from a human donor who was the organ donor for an intestinal transplant. The specimen comprised unstimulated CD8+ T cells sorted from spleen or lymph node cells, sampled before transplant. This CDR3 reads CASSLYRRMGHRGNQPQHF. DNA for the CDR3: TGTGCCAGCAGCTTGTATCGCCGGATGGGGCACAGGGGCAATCAGCCCCAGCATTTT.